This TCR beta chain is drawn from a study of CD8+ T cells in alopecia areata. Study conclusions and caveats: Lesional scalp, notably in alopecia totalis/universalis, had clonality above that of normal scalp.

The germline V gene encodes CDR1 SGHRS and CDR2 YFSETQ. CDR3 length: 18 amino acids. The trim removed 1 base at V and 8 bases at J, leaving 18 bases unmatched. Once RNA had been extracted, it was reverse transcribed into cDNA to act as the sequencing template. Method: immunoSEQ multiplex PCR; TCRdb's copy keeps in-frame clones and lacks some. Of roughly 100,000 clones listed, around 50% are singletons. As for this clone: Its antigen remains unknown.

The material sequenced was CD4+ T cells sorted from blood. The sequence was obtained from a human donor in good health. This sequence joins TRBV5-1 and TRBJ1-2, with 9 nucleotides matching TRBD1. The CDR3 DNA reads TGCGCCAGCAGCTTGCGGGGTGCCGGGACAGGGCGCCTCGGGGGCTACACCTTC. This codes for CASSLRGAGTGRLGGYTF.